This T cell receptor (beta chain) was sequenced in a study of blood T cells in healthy people across ages. Donors were systemically healthy Caucasian individuals from Russia aged roughly 6 to 95 years. PBMCs were isolated at a quantity of at least 6.5 million per sample. For the second PCR, which ran for roughly 6 to 12 cycles, a sample-barcoded 5' primer and a J-beta primer mix were used. TCRdb analysed the 5' RACE reads with MiXCR anew, one entry per CDR3 protein. Of 650,000 to 800,000 distinct CDR3 sequences listed, 52% are singletons. Germline V lookup: CDR1 SNHLY, CDR2 FYNNEI. This CDR3 spans 14 amino acids.

Sequencing was done on a sample of blood. This sequence joins TRBV2 and TRBJ2-5, with 7 nucleotides matching TRBD1. The J call may be faulty, since TRBJ2-7 better matches the DNA end. The TCR originated in a woman aged 80 or older in good health. The CDR3 here is CASSDQGQFYEQYF. CDR3 nucleotide sequence: TGTGCCAGCAGTGACCAGGGACAGTTTTACGAGCAGTACTTC.